What follows describes a single T cell receptor (beta chain). The J segment lost 11 bases and the V segment lost 5 bases, leaving 14 bases of the junction unmatched. The germline CDR1 and CDR2 sequences are MNHEY and SMNVEV (reference sequence). This CDR3 is built from 14 residues. The sample belongs to a study of blood T cell repertoires in COVID-19. Study-level background: T cells, B-cell-depleted T cells, or PBMCs provided the cDNA or gDNA that served as material.

Study processing details: It was from reference gene primer amplification that nucleated cell counts were estimated. Sequenced by immunoSEQ multiplex PCR; TCRdb stores in-frame clones only, minus some. V and J calls and clone size are copied from that table; D and trimming were computed from the DNA. Of 490,000 or so clones in the sample, approximately 86% were seen once. The age range of participants was 18 to 89 years, with residence in around 22 US areas. Recovery among Cohort 3 donors was established by two negative PCRs, clearance, or symptom resolution. This chain links TRBV27 with TRBJ1-1, with 7 bases lining up with TRBD1. The TCR originated in a woman aged 60-75 years who had recovered from COVID-19. What was sequenced was PBMCs or T cells enriched from blood (not recorded which). In nucleotides, the CDR3 is TGTGCCAGCAGTCCACAGGTCTCGGGGACAGTTGCTTTCTTT. Encoded protein: CASSPQVSGTVAFF.